The text below deals with one T cell receptor beta chain. The data were taken from a study of PD-1 blockade in classical Hodgkin lymphoma. Here immunoSEQ multiplex PCR was the method, and the copy in TCRdb shows in-frame clones only, minus some. The repertoire includes about 40,000 clones, around 71% of them detected once, and approximately 3% sits in the top ten. Every patient had relapsed following autologous stem cell transplantation, and cohorts differed in brentuximab vedotin exposure. Trimming cost V 0 bases and J 8 bases; bases outside gene matches: 13. This CDR3 has 17 residues. The V gene's germline CDR1 is LGHNA and CDR2 YSLEER.

The V gene is TRBV4-3, the J gene TRBJ1-2, with TRBD1 identical over 9 bases. Sequencing was performed on peripheral blood mononuclear cells (PBMCs), taken at baseline. The sequence was obtained from a human donor with classical Hodgkin lymphoma. This CDR3 is CASSQEWRPDRGKGYTF. In DNA form, the CDR3 reads TGCGCCAGCAGCCAAGAATGGAGGCCCGACAGGGGGAAAGGCTACACCTTC.